This T cell receptor beta chain was identified in a study of cytomegalovirus exposure and HLA in healthy donors. Trimming shortened V by 3 bases and J by 1 base, and 10 bases separated the two germline ends. The CDR3 consists of 14 residues. Germline CDR1 reads KGHSH; CDR2 reads LQKENI. This clone was observed once. Sequenced by immunoSEQ multiplex PCR; TCRdb stores in-frame clones only, minus some. The sample lists some 120,000 clones, 85% to 90% occurring once. The origin of this receptor is a woman under 40 in good health and CMV-seronegative. Specimen: PBMCs. V is TRBV18 and J is TRBJ2-7; D is possibly TRBD2 (6 bases). In nucleotides, the CDR3 is TGTGCCAGCTCACCCGGTGGGAGGTCCTACGAGCAGTACTTC. Translated: CASSPGGRSYEQYF.